A selection of T cell receptor beta chains follows, all from one sample in a study of STAT5B mutations in CD4+ large granular lymphocyte leukemia. Libraries were prepared by immunoSEQ multiplex PCR; TCRdb keeps only in-frame clonotypes and omits some of them. The repertoire holds more than 30,000 clones, roughly three quarters seen once, with roughly 2% in the top ten. Sequenced: CD4+ T cells from blood buffy coats. Source of these receptors: a human donor in good health. CDR3s include the opening cysteine and the closing phenylalanine or tryptophan. The order of the fields is D gene, V gene, CDR3 length, clone size, J gene, CDR3 DNA, CDR3 protein. D genes are given only for firm matches. Where a row states a size, it is once, few, many or the class of an expanded clone; other rows omit it.

-	TRBV11-2	15	once	TRBJ1-1	TGTGCCAGCAGCTCGAGGGGAGCCATGAACACTGAAGCTTTCTTT	CASSSRGAMNTEAFF
-	TRBV28	12	-	TRBJ2-3	TGTGCCAGCAGGGGCAACACAGATACGCAGTATTTT	CASRGNTDTQYF
TRBD2	TRBV6-1	16	-	TRBJ2-3	TGTGCCAGCAGTGAATTAAGAGCGGGGGTCACAGATACGCAGTATTTT	CASSELRAGVTDTQYF
-	TRBV5-6	14	-	TRBJ1-2	TGTGCCAGCAGCGGCCAGCCCCTGGGGTATGGCTACACCTTC	CASSGQPLGYGYTF
-	TRBV18	14	-	TRBJ1-2	TGTGCCAGCTCACCACTGGGGAGGGGCGATGGCTACACCTTC	CASSPLGRGDGYTF
-	TRBV6-5	16	-	TRBJ2-5	TGTGCCAGCAGTTACGCCGGGACCTCGCCATCGGAGACCCAGTACTTC	CASSYAGTSPSETQYF
-	TRBV19	13	-	TRBJ1-3	TGTGCCAGTACCCGGCAGACTGGAAACACCATATATTTT	CASTRQTGNTIYF
-	TRBV19	13	few	TRBJ1-2	TGTGCCAGTAGTATCGACGTCCTCTATGGCTACACCTTC	CASSIDVLYGYTF
TRBD2	TRBV5-5	16	-	TRBJ2-5	TGTGCCAGCAGCTTGGGACTAGCGGGAGTTGGAGAGACCCAGTACTTC	CASSLGLAGVGETQYF
-	TRBV7-9	18	-	TRBJ2-3	TGTGCCAGCAGCCCGAGGTTACTAGCCCGAGGGCACACAGATACGCAGTATTTT	CASSPRLLARGHTDTQYF
-	TRBV10-3	14	-	TRBJ2-7	TGTGCCATCAGTGAGGAGGAACAGTTCTACGAGCAGTACTTC	CAISEEEQFYEQYF
TRBD2	TRBV5-1	16	-	TRBJ2-1	TGCGCCAGCAGCTTGGCCCCGACTAGCGGGGCCAATGAGCAGTTCTTC	CASSLAPTSGANEQFF
TRBD2	TRBV7-2	18	-	TRBJ2-2	TGTGCCAGCAGCTTACTAGCGGGGGGGCTTGGTAACACCGGGGAGCTGTTTTTT	CASSLLAGGLGNTGELFF
-	TRBV5-8	15	-	TRBJ1-1	TGTGCCAGCAGCTCCCCCGTCATCATGAACACTGAAGCTTTCTTT	CASSSPVIMNTEAFF
-	TRBV30	17	-	TRBJ1-6	TGTGCCTGGAGCACGACTTCTAGGAGCTCCTATAATTCACCCCTCCACTTT	CAWSTTSRSSYNSPLHF
-	TRBV6-1	16	-	TRBJ1-1	TGTGCCAGCAGTGAAGCCCAGGCAGGGGCGAACACTGAAGCTTTCTTT	CASSEAQAGANTEAFF
-	TRBV29-1	11	-	TRBJ2-7	TGCAGCGTGTTTACCCGCTACGAGCAGTACTTC	CSVFTRYEQYF
TRBD2	TRBV7-2	13	-	TRBJ2-7	TGTGCCAGCAGCTTAGAGGTCGGGACTAGAGTATACTTC	CASSLEVGTRVYF
-	TRBV7-8	17	-	TRBJ1-6	TGTGCCAGCAGCTTAAAAGTTGGGGGCTCCTATAATTCACCCCTCCACTTT	CASSLKVGGSYNSPLHF
-	TRBV11-2	14	-	TRBJ2-1	TGTGCCAGCAGCTGGGCGGGTGGGGGGAATGAGCAGTTCTTC	CASSWAGGGNEQFF